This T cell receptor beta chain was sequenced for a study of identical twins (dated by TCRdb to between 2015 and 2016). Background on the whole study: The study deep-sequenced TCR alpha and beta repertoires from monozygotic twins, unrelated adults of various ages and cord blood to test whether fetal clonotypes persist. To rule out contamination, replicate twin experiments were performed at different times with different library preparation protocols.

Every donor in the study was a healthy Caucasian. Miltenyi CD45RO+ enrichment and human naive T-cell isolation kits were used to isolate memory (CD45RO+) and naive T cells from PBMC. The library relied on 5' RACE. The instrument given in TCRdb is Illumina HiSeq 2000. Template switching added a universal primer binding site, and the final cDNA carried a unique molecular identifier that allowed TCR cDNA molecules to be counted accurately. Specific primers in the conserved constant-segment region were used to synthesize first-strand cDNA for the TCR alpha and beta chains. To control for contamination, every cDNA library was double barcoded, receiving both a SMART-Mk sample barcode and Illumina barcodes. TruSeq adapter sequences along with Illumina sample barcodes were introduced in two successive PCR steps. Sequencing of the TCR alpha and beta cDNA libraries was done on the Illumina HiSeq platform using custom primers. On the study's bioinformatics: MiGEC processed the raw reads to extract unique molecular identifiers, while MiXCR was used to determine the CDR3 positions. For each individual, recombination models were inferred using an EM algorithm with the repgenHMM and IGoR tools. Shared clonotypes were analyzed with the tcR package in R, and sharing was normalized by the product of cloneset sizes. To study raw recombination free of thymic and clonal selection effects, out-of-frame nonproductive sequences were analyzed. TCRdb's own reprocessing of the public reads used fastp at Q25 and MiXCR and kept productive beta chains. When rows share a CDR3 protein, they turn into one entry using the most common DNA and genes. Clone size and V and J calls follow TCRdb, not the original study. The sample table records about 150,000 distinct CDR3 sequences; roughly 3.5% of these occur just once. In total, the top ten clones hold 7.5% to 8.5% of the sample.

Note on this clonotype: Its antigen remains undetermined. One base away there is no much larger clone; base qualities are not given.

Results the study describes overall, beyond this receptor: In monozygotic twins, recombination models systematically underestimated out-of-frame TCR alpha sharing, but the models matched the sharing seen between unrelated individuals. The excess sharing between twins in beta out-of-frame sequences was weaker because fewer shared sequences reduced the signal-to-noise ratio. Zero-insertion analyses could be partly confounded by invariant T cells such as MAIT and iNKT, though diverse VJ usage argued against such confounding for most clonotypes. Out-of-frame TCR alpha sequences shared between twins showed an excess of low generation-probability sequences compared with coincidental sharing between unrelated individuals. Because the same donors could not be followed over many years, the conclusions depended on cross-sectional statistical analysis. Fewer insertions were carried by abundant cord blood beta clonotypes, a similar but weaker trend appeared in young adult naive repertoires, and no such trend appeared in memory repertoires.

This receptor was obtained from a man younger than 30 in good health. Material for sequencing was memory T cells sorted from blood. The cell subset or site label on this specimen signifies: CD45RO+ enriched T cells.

The CDR3 region reads CASCPLAGGGKETQYF. The DNA sequence reads TGTGCCAGCTGTCCACTAGCGGGAGGTGGAAAAGAGACCCAGTACTTC. This chain is built from TRBV18 and TRBJ2-5; 12 nucleotides in the junction match TRBD2. Including cysteine and phenylalanine, the CDR3 has 16 amino acids. CDR3 DNA only is kept here, 48 bases in frame from base 1. In the germline V gene, CDR1 corresponds to KGHSH and CDR2 to LQKENI. V loses 7 bases at its end and J loses 3 bases; junction bases beyond the gene matches: 9.